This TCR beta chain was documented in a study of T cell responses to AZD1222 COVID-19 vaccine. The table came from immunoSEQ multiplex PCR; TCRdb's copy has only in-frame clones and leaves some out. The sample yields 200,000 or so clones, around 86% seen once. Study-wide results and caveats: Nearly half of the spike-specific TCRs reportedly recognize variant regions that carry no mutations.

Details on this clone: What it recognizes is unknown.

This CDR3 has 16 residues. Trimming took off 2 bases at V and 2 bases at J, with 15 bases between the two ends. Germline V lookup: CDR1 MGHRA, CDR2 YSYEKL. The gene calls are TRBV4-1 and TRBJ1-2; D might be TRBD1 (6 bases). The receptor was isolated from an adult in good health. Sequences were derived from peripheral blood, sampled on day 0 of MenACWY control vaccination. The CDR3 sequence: CASSQLTQGPNYGYTF. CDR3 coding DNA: TGCGCCAGCAGCCAATTAACACAGGGTCCAAACTATGGCTACACCTTC.